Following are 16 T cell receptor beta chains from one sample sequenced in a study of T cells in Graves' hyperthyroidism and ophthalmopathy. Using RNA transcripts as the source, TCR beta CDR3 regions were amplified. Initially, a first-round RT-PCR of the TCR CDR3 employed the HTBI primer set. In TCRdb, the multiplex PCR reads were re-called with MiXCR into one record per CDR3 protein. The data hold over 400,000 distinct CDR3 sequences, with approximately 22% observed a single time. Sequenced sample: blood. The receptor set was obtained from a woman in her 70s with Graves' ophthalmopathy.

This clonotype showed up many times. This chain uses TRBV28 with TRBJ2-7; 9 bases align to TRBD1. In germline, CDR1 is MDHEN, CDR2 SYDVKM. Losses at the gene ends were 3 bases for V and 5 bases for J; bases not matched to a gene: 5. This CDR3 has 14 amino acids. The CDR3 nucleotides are TGTGCCAGCAGTTTGGCGGGACAGGGTCACGAGCAGTACTTC. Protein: CASSLAGQGHEQYF. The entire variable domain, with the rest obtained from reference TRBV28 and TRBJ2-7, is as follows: DVKVTQSSRYLVKRTGEKVFLECVQDMDHENMFWYRQDPGLGLRLIYFSYDVKMKEKGDIPEGYSVSREKKERFSLILESASTNQTSMYLCASSLAGQGHEQYFGPGTRLTVT.

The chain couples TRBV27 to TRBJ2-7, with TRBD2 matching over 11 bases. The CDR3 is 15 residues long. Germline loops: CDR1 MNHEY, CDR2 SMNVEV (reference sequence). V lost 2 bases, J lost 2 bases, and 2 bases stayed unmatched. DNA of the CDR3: TGTGCCAGCAGTTTAGCTAGCGGGAGGACCTACGAGCAGTACTTC. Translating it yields CASSLASGRTYEQYF.

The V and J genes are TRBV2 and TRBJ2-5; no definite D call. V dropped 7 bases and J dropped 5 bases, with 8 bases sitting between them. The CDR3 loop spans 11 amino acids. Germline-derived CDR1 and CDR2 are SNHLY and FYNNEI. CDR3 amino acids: CASKLEETQYF. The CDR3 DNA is TGTGCCAGCAAACTGGAGGAGACCCAGTACTTC.

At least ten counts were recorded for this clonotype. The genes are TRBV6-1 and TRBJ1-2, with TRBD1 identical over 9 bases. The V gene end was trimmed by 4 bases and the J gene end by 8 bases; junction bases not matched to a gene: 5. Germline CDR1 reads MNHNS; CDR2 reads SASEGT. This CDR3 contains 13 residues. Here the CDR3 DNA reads TGTGCCAGCAGTGCGGGACAGGGTATGGGCTACACCTTC. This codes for CASSAGQGMGYTF.

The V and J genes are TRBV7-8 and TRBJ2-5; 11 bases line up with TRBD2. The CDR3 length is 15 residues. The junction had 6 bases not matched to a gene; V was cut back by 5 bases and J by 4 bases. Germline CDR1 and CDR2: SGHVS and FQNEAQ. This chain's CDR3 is CASSATSGSVETQYF. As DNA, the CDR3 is TGTGCCAGCAGCGCTACTAGCGGGAGCGTAGAGACCCAGTACTTC.

CDR3 nucleotides: TGTGCCAGCAGTTCAAATTCACTAGCGGGTTTTGGTGTAGGTGAGCAGTTCTTC. Its protein is CASSSNSLAGFGVGEQFF. J is TRBJ2-1 and V is TRBV12-3 or TRBV12-4; 9 bases match TRBD2. Unmatched junction bases numbered 19, after V lost 4 bases and J lost 9 bases. The CDR3 runs 18 residues.

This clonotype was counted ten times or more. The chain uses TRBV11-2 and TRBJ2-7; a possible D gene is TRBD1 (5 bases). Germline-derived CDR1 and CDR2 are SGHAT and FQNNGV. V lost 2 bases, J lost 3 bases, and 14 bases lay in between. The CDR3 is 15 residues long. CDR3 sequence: CASSLTARVGYEQYF. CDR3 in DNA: TGTGCCAGCAGCTTAACAGCCAGGGTGGGCTACGAGCAGTACTTC.

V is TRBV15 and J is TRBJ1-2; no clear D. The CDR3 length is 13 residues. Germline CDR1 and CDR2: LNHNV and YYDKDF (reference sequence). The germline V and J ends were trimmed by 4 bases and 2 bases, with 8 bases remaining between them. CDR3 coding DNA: TGTGCCACCAGCACTTTAGCCAACTATGGCTACACCTTC. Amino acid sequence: CATSTLANYGYTF.

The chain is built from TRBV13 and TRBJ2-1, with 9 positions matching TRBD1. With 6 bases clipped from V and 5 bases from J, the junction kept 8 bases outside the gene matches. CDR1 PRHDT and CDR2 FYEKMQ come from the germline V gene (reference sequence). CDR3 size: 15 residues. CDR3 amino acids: CASRPAGQGHNEQFF. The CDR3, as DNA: TGTGCCAGCAGACCGGCGGGACAGGGACACAATGAGCAGTTCTTC.

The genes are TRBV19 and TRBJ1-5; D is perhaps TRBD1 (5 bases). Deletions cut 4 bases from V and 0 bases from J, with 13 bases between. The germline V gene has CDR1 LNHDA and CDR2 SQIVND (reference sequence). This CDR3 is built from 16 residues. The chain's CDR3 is CASSTHGTNSNQPQHF. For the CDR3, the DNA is TGTGCCAGTAGTACTCACGGGACTAATAGCAATCAGCCCCAGCATTTT.

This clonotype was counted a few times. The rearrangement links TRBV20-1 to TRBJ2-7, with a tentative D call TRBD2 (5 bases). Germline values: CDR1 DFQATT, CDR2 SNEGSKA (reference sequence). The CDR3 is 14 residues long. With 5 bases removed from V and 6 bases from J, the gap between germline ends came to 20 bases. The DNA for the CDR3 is TGCAGTGCTGGCTGGAAGGGAGCCACGGGCGAGCAGTACTTC. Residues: CSAGWKGATGEQYF.

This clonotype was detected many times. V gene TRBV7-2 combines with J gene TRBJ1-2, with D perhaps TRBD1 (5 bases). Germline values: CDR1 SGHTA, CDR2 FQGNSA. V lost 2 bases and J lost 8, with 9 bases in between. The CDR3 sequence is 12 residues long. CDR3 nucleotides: TGTGCCAGCAGCTTATATGGGGGAGGCTACACCTTC. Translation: CASSLYGGGYTF. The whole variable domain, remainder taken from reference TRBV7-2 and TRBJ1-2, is GAGVSQSPSNKVTEKGKDVELRCDPISGHTALYWYRQSLGQGLEFLIYFQGNSAPDKSGLPSDRFSAERTGGSVSTLTIQRTQQEDSAVYLCASSLYGGGYTFGSGTRLTVV.

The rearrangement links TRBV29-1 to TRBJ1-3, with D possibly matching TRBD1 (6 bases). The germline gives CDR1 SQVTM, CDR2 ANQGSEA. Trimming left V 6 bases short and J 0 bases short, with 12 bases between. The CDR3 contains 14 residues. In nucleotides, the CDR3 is TGCAGCGTGGAAACAGGGATCTCTGGAAACACCATATATTTT. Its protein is CSVETGISGNTIYF.

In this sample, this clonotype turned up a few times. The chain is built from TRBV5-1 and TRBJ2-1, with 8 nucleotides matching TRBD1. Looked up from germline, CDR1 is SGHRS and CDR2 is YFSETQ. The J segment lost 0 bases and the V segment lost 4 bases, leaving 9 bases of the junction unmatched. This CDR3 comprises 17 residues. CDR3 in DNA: TGCGCCAGCAGCCCCGGGACAGGATTAAGCTCCTACAATGAGCAGTTCTTC. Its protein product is CASSPGTGLSSYNEQFF.

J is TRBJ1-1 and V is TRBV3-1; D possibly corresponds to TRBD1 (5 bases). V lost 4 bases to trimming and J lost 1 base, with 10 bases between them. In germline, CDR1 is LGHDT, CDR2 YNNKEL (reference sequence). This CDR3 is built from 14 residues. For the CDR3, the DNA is TGTGCCAGCAGCCCCGGACACCCGAACACTGAAGCTTTCTTT. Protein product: CASSPGHPNTEAFF.

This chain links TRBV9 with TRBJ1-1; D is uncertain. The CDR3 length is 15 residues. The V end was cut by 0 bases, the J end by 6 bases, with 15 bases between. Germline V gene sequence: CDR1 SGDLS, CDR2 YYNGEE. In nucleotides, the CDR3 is TGTGCCAGCAGCGTAGTTGCAGACTACGGGGCTGAAGCTTTCTTT. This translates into CASSVVADYGAEAFF.